The present entry profiles one TCR beta chain with its context. Its specificity is unknown. The repertoire was sequenced with immunoSEQ multiplex PCR; TCRdb's copy has only in-frame clones and lacks some. The table has 2 million to 3 million clones, roughly 93% seen once. This specimen comes from a study of shared clonotypes between healthy human individuals. Notes on the study in general: Naive subsets usually exceeded memory subsets in estimated richness.

The CDR3 contains 15 residues. V gave up 7 bases and J gave up 0 bases, with 15 bases separating them. From germline, CDR1 is MDHEN and CDR2 SYDVKM. The sequenced material came from naive CD4+ T cells from PBMCs. This sample's subset: CD45RA+ positively selected. The chain uses TRBV28 and TRBJ1-1; no clear D gene. This clonotype originated in a man younger than 30 in good health. Some clones in this sample may be carry-over from other donors' samples. The CDR3 DNA reads TGTGCCAGCAAGGGCCCGACGCCCCTGAACACTGAAGCTTTCTTT. This codes for CASKGPTPLNTEAFF.